This entry describes one T cell receptor beta chain. The germline V gene has CDR1 SGHDT and CDR2 YYEEEE. With 4 bases clipped from V and 5 bases from J, the junction kept 8 bases outside the gene matches. The CDR3 is made up of 14 amino acids. Some clones are missing from TCRdb's copy, which holds only in-frame ones; the method was immunoSEQ multiplex PCR. There are about 660,000 clones in the sample; roughly 90% occur only once, and 0.0095% to 0.013% lies in the top ten. These data originate in a study of shared T cell receptors in the human thymus. The sample was also reused in another study, on human thymus T cells. That investigation notes: The thymus tissue came from resections taken during corrective heart surgery.

The chain carries TRBV5-6 and TRBJ2-5, with 7 bases identical to TRBD2. This receptor was obtained from a boy under two years old with a congenital heart defect. Sequenced: thymocytes. Here the CDR3 DNA reads TGTGCCAGCAGCCGGACTAGTTCGCGGGAGACCCAGTACTTC. The encoded protein is CASSRTSSRETQYF.